The T cell receptor (beta chain) under discussion was sequenced for a study of monozygotic twins with inflammatory bowel disease. The CDR3 runs to 14 residues. Germline lookup yields CDR1 LNHNV and CDR2 YYDKDF (reference sequence). TCRdb processed the 5' RACE reads again and assigns one entry to each CDR3 protein, with no DNA. The repertoire shows 300,000 to 400,000 distinct CDR3 sequences; the top ten hold around 2%. This chain connects TRBV15 to TRBJ2-4. Sequencing used blood. The source of this sequence is a human donor with ulcerative colitis or Crohn's disease, or a healthy co-twin of an affected twin (not recorded which). The CDR3: CATSRGVAKNIQYF.